This T cell receptor (beta chain) was recovered during a study of cytomegalovirus exposure and HLA in healthy donors. For the study at large: The early release's HLA-typed donors yielded approximately 85 million unique TCRs.

General study points: For most subjects, TCR beta sequences were reported to predict HLA-A and HLA-B alleles with accuracy. Immune exposure information available was restricted to CMV serostatus.

Amplification used 60 Vbeta primers and 13 Jbeta primers. Sequencing was performed with immunoSEQ multiplex PCR; in TCRdb, only in-frame clones are kept and a portion is missing. This sample has about 190,000 clones; roughly three quarters occur once, and the top ten carry roughly 1.6%. The CDR3 length is 15 residues. The V end lost 0 bases, the J end lost 0 bases, and 6 bases lay between the germline ends. In germline, CDR1 is ENHRY, CDR2 SYGVKD. About this clone itself: Antigen specificity is unknown.

This clonotype was sampled from a woman younger than 35 in good health and CMV-seronegative. Specimen: PBMCs. The gene calls are TRBV10-3 and TRBJ1-5; D possibly corresponds to TRBD1 (5 bases). The CDR3 coding sequence is TGTGCCATCAGTGAGTCACAGGATAGCAATCAGCCCCAGCATTTT. As protein: CAISESQDSNQPQHF.